These T cell receptor beta chains were read from a single sample in a study of early T cells in non-severe SARS-CoV-2 infection. TCRdb itself ran the 5' RACE reads through MiXCR, one entry per CDR3 protein. The sample holds more than 80,000 distinct CDR3 sequences, roughly 15% seen once. Sequencing used whole blood. Receptors were obtained from an adult who was a healthcare worker with PCR-confirmed SARS-CoV-2 infection or an uninfected control (not recorded which). The CDR3 runs from the conserved cysteine through the conserved F or W. A D gene is named only where the DNA matches it firmly. Expanded clones get a size class; other rows say once, few or many, or leave the size out.

j_gene,v_gene,abundance,len,d_gene,CDR3aa,CDR3nt
TRBJ1-4,TRBV7-9,-,16,TRBD1,CASRSTGTEPNEKLFF,TGTGCCAGCAGATCCACCGGGACAGAACCCAATGAAAAACTGTTTTTT
TRBJ2-3,TRBV29-1,-,14,-,CSVEAGLGTDTQYF,TGCAGCGTTGAGGCGGGTCTGGGCACAGATACGCAGTATTTT
TRBJ2-2,TRBV6-6,-,13,TRBD2,CASSSGSAGELFF,TGTGCCAGCAGTAGCGGGAGCGCCGGGGAGCTGTTTTTT
TRBJ1-2,TRBV12-3/TRBV12-4,-,16,-,CASSLSSRGSGYGYTF,TGTGCCAGCAGTTTGTCTTCGCGAGGGTCTGGCTATGGCTACACCTTC
TRBJ1-5,TRBV6-5,few,13,-,CASSYRDNQPQHF,TGTGCCAGCAGTTACAGGGACAATCAGCCCCAGCATTTT
TRBJ2-3,TRBV29-1,-,13,TRBD2,CSLAGLRTDTQYF,TGCAGCTTAGCGGGTCTTCGCACAGATACGCAGTATTTT
TRBJ2-7,TRBV13,few,16,-,CASSLGTGGRTYEQYF,TGTGCCAGCAGCTTAGGCACCGGGGGCCGGACCTACGAGCAGTACTTC
TRBJ1-5,TRBV7-8,many,16,TRBD1,CASSLIGQGSNQPQHF,TGTGCCAGCAGCTTAATTGGACAGGGCTCCAATCAGCCCCAGCATTTT
TRBJ2-7,TRBV5-1,many,14,TRBD1,CASSTWTGSYEQYF,TGCGCCAGCAGCACCTGGACAGGGTCCTACGAGCAGTACTTC
TRBJ2-2,TRBV7-9,-,15,-,CASSFRDLNTGELFF,TGTGCCAGCAGCTTCCGGGACCTGAACACCGGGGAGCTGTTTTTT
TRBJ2-7,TRBV11-2,few,14,TRBD2,CASSWGGPSYEQYF,TGTGCCAGCAGCTGGGGGGGACCTTCCTACGAGCAGTACTTC
TRBJ1-1,TRBV29-1,many,16,-,CSVEDFMAGQSSEAFF,TGCAGCGTTGAAGATTTCATGGCCGGTCAGTCATCTGAAGCTTTCTTT
TRBJ1-2,TRBV20-1,-,17,-,CSARDLRGTGNVYGYTF,TGCAGTGCTAGAGATCTCAGGGGTACAGGGAACGTTTATGGCTACACCTTC
TRBJ1-1,TRBV12-3/TRBV12-4,many,14,-,CASSLNGGRTEAFF,TGTGCCAGCAGTCTTAACGGGGGCAGGACTGAAGCTTTCTTT
TRBJ1-1,TRBV9,few,14,-,CASSVGGLVTEAFF,TGTGCCAGCAGCGTAGGGGGGTTGGTCACTGAAGCTTTCTTT
TRBJ2-7,TRBV5-6,many,15,-,CASSPMGQGSYEQYF,TGTGCCAGCAGCCCAATGGGGCAGGGATCCTACGAGCAGTACTTC
TRBJ1-4,TRBV2,-,16,-,CASSEASGPPGEKLFF,TGTGCCAGCAGTGAAGCCTCAGGACCCCCAGGGGAAAAACTGTTTTTT
TRBJ1-3,TRBV29-1,few,13,-,CSVGDRSGNTIYF,TGCAGCGTTGGGGATCGCTCTGGAAACACCATATATTTT
TRBJ1-2,TRBV20-1,few,15,-,CSARDPRGNVDGYTF,TGCAGTGCTAGAGATCCCAGGGGTAACGTCGATGGCTACACCTTC
TRBJ2-1,TRBV29-1,few,13,TRBD2,CSASGRGSNEQFF,TGCAGCGCAAGCGGGAGAGGAAGCAATGAGCAGTTCTTC
TRBJ1-1,TRBV12-3/TRBV12-4,-,13,TRBD1,CASSPRDSRLAFF,TGTGCCAGCAGCCCCAGGGACAGTCGGTTGGCTTTCTTT
TRBJ2-6,TRBV6-5,-,18,TRBD1,CASSQKGQRSSGANVLTF,TGTGCCAGCAGTCAAAAGGGACAGAGAAGCTCTGGGGCCAACGTCCTGACTTTC
TRBJ2-4,TRBV12-3/TRBV12-4,many,14,TRBD1,CASSSTGVQNIQYF,TGTGCCAGCAGTTCGACAGGGGTGCAAAACATTCAGTACTTC